This TCR beta chain was obtained from a study of cytomegalovirus exposure and HLA in healthy donors. It was with 60 Vbeta and 13 Jbeta primers that the PCR ran. Sequenced by immunoSEQ multiplex PCR; TCRdb stores in-frame clones only, minus some. The sample consists of about 170,000 clones, more than 75% of them appearing once. V gave up 3 bases and J gave up 7 bases; unmatched junction bases: 5. The germline V gene encodes CDR1 SGDLS and CDR2 YYNGEE. This CDR3 is 15 amino acids long. This clone was picked up a small number of times. This sequence was found in a man younger than 45 in good health and CMV-seropositive. Sequences were obtained from PBMCs. The genes are TRBV9 and TRBJ2-1; 12 nucleotides line up with TRBD2. CDR3 loop: CASSASGRVGNEQFF. CDR3 nucleotide sequence: TGTGCCAGCAGCGCTAGCGGGAGGGTTGGTAATGAGCAGTTCTTC.